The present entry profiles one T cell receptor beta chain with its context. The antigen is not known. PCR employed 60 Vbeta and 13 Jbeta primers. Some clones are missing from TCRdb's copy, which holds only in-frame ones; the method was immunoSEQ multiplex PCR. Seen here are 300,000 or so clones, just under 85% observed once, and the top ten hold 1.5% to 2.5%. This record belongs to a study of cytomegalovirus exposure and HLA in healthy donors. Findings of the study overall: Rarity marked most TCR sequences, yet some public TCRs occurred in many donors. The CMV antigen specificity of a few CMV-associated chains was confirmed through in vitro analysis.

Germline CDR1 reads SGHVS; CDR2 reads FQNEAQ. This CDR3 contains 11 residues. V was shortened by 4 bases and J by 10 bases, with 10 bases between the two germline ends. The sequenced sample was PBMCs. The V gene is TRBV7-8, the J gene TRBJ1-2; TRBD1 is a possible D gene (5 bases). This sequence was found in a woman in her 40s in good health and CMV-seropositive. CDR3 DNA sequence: TGTGCCAGCAGCTCAACAGGATTCTACACCTTC. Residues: CASSSTGFYTF.